This T cell receptor (beta chain) was captured in a study of blood T cell repertoires in COVID-19. In germline, CDR1 is LGHNA, CDR2 YNFKEQ. The CDR3 consists of 15 residues. V lost 1 base, J lost 0 bases, and 7 bases lay in between. Assay used: immunoSEQ multiplex PCR; TCRdb lists only in-frame clones, some missing. The sample yields fewer than 300,000 clones, approximately 92% seen once. Material: PBMCs or T cells enriched from blood (not recorded which). The J gene is TRBJ1-3, the V gene TRBV4-2; tentatively, D is TRBD1 (6 bases). The TCR originated in a woman aged 25 to 39 who had recovered from COVID-19. Here the CDR3 reads CASSQGDISGNTIYF. The CDR3 region has the DNA TGTGCCAGCAGCCAAGGGGACATCTCTGGAAACACCATATATTTT.